This T cell receptor (beta chain) was recorded in a study of T cells in Graves' hyperthyroidism and ophthalmopathy. For the study at large: Before treatment of any kind, peripheral blood was taken at initial diagnosis.

Study-level findings and limits: In blood, most of the thyroid clonotypes expanded above 0.001 were also present.

In the ophthalmopathy cohort, Clinical Activity Score was at least 3, NOSPECS grade at least 4, and duration under 3 months. The diagnoses drew upon clinical symptoms, serum thyroxine and TRAb, thyroid ultrasound and orbital computed tomography. The CDR3 consists of 13 residues. CDR1 is DFQATT, CDR2 SNEGSKA, per germline (reference sequence). V was cut by 3 bases and J by 4 bases, with 10 bases left in between. Regarding this clonotype: Its antigen is not identified.

The CDR3 regions of TCR beta were amplified from RNA transcripts. An initial round of RT-PCR targeting the TCR CDR3 relied on the HTBI primer set. From the multiplex PCR reads, TCRdb called clonotypes with MiXCR, one entry per CDR3 protein. Of 300,000 to 500,000 distinct CDR3 sequences listed, 11% to 15% are singletons. The source material was blood. V usage is TRBV20-1 and J usage is TRBJ2-1, with D uncertain. This clonotype originated in a man aged 45 to 65 with Graves' ophthalmopathy. The CDR3 protein is CSASPTSYNEQFF. The DNA for the CDR3 is TGCAGTGCTAGTCCCACCAGTTACAATGAGCAGTTCTTC.